These 5 T cell receptor beta chains originate from one sample sequenced in a study of T cells in Graves' hyperthyroidism and ophthalmopathy (dated by TCRdb to 2018 to 2020). Library preparation employed multiplex PCR. The sequencer was an Illumina HiSeq 2000. Amplification of TCR beta CDR3 regions was carried out from RNA transcripts. The first round of RT-PCR for the TCR CDR3 was performed with the HTBI primer set and the Qiagen OneStep RT-PCR kit. TCRdb reanalyzed the raw reads on its own, using fastp at Q25 for trimming and MiXCR for clone calling, and kept in-frame beta chains. Rows merge per CDR3 protein into single entries with the most common DNA and genes. Recorded for this sample are a few hundred thousand distinct CDR3 sequences; around 16% of them occurred a single time. Roughly 3.3% of the sample is in the top ten clones. The sequencing input was blood. These receptors were obtained from a woman aged 40 to 49 with Graves' ophthalmopathy.

The V and J genes are TRBV7-8 and TRBJ2-7; weak D call: TRBD2 (5 bases). The CDR3 sequence is 13 residues long. Germline V gene lookup returns CDR1 SGHVS and CDR2 FQNEAQ. The V end lost 4 bases, the J end lost 5 bases, and 12 bases lay between the germline ends. The CDR3 sequence: CASSYSFGDEQYF. CDR3 in DNA: TGTGCCAGCAGCTATAGTTTCGGGGACGAGCAGTACTTC.

This clonotype was counted at least ten times. This chain joins TRBV20-1 and TRBJ2-7, with TRBD2 matching 9 bases. The CDR3 contains 16 residues. The trim removed 6 bases at V and 3 bases at J, leaving 15 bases unmatched. Germline CDR1 DFQATT, CDR2 SNEGSKA (reference sequence). The CDR3 is CSAKGRWGTSIYEQYF. The CDR3, as DNA: TGCAGTGCCAAAGGACGCTGGGGGACTAGCATCTACGAGCAGTACTTC.

This clonotype was recorded many times. The V and J genes are TRBV7-2 and TRBJ2-7; D may match TRBD1 or TRBD2 (6 bases each). The CDR3 extends over 15 amino acids. From germline, CDR1 is SGHTA and CDR2 FQGNSA. The V end was cut by 6 bases, the J end by 0 bases, with 15 bases between. Here the CDR3 DNA reads TGTGCCAGCAGTCCGGGGGCCTCGAGCTCCTACGAGCAGTACTTC. Its protein product is CASSPGASSSYEQYF. Based on the CDR3 plus reference TRBV7-2 and TRBJ2-7, the full variable domain is GAGVSQSPSNKVTEKGKDVELRCDPISGHTALYWYRQSLGQGLEFLIYFQGNSAPDKSGLPSDRFSAERTGGSVSTLTIQRTQQEDSAVYLCASSPGASSSYEQYFGPGTRLTVT.

This clonotype appeared a few times. Germline and junction disagree at one end, which may indicate a read error. The chain recombines TRBV7-9 with TRBJ1-1, with D hard to call. This CDR3 is built from 12 residues. Germline CDR1 SEHNR, CDR2 FQNEAQ (reference sequence). The CDR3 here is CANSLDVTEAFF. The CDR3 region has the DNA TGTGCCAACAGCTTAGATGTTACTGAAGCTTTCTTT. The whole variable domain, filled in from reference TRBV7-9 and TRBJ1-1, reads DTGVSQNPRHKITKRGQNVTFRCDPISEHNRLYWYRQTLGQGPEFLTYFQNEAQLEKSRLLSDRFSAERPKGSFSTLEIQRTEQGDSAMYLCANSLDVTEAFFGQGTRLTVV.

In this sample, this clonotype turned up many times. The J gene is TRBJ2-3, the V gene TRBV6-1; D uncertain. Germline lookup yields CDR1 MNHNS and CDR2 SASEGT. The CDR3 contains 13 residues. V lost 5 bases, J lost 6 bases, and 12 bases lay in between. CDR3: CASSRVRWDTQYF. CDR3 DNA sequence: TGTGCCAGCAGTCGGGTCCGATGGGATACGCAGTATTTT.